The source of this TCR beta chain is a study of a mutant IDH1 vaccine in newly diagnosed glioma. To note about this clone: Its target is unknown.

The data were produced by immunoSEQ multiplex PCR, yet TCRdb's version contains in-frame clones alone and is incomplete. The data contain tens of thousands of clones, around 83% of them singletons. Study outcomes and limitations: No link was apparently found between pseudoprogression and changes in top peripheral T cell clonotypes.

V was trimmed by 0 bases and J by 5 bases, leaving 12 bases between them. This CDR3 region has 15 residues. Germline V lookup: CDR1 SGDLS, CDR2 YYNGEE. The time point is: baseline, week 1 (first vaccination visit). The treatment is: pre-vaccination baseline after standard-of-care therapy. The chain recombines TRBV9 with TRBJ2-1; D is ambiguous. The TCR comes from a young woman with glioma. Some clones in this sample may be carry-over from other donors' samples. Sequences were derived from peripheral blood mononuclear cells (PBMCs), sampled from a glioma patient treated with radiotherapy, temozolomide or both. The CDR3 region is CASSVDFSAHNEQFF. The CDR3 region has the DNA TGTGCCAGCAGCGTAGATTTCAGCGCCCACAATGAGCAGTTCTTC.